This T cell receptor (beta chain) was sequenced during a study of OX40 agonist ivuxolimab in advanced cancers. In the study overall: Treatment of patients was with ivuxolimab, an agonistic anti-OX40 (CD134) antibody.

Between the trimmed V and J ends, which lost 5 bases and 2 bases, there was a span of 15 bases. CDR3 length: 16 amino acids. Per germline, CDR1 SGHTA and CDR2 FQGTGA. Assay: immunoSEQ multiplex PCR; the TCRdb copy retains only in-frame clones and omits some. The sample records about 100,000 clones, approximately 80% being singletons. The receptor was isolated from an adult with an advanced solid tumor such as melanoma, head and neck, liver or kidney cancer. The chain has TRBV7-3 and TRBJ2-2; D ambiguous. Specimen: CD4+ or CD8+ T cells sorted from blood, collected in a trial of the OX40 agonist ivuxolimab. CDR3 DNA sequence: TGTGCCAGCAGCCCCCGGTCGCAGGCTAACACCGGGGAGCTGTTTTTT. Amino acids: CASSPRSQANTGELFF. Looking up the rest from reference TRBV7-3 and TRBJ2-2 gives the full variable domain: GAGVSQTPSNKVTEKGKYVELRCDPISGHTALYWYRQSLGQGPEFLIYFQGTGAADDSGLPNDRFFAVRPEGSVSTLKIQRTERGDSAVYLCASSPRSQANTGELFFGEGSRLTVL.